Listed here are 30 T cell receptor beta chains from one sample, sequenced in a study of patients and donors after allogeneic stem cell transplantation. Each CDR3 protein is one row after TCRdb ran MiXCR on the RT-PCR reads. The sample shows over 400,000 distinct CDR3 sequences, 16% of them seen only once. The material sequenced was blood, either unsorted or a sorted T cell fraction (not recorded which). These receptors all come from a human donor who was either an allogeneic HSCT recipient or a stem cell or donor lymphocyte infusion donor (not recorded which). It is not recorded whose cells these are; they may come from a transplant donor.

This clonotype was found a few times. This CDR3 reads CASSFLSGTNTGELFF. As DNA, the CDR3 is TGCGCCAGCAGCTTTCTTAGCGGAACGAACACCGGGGAGCTGTTTTTT. The chain employs TRBV5-1 and TRBJ2-2; a possible D gene is TRBD2 (6 bases). Per the germline V gene, CDR1 is SGHRS and CDR2 is YFSETQ. V lost 2 bases, J lost 0 bases, and 11 bases lay in between. The CDR3 loop spans 16 amino acids. Using reference TRBV5-1 and TRBJ2-2 for the parts outside the CDR3, the full variable domain is KAGVTQTPRYLIKTRGQQVTLSCSPISGHRSVSWYQQTPGQGLQFLFEYFSETQRNKGNFPGRFSGRQFSNSRSEMNVSTLELGDSALYLCASSFLSGTNTGELFFGEGSRLTVL.

This clonotype is categorized as medium-sized. The V and J genes are TRBV6-1 and TRBJ2-7; 7 bases map to TRBD1. Per germline, CDR1 MNHNS and CDR2 SASEGT. Trimming took 5 bases from V and 6 from J; bases not matched to a gene: 7. This CDR3 is 13 amino acids long. CDR3 nucleotides: TGTGCCAGCAGTACAGGGGAGAGTTTCGAGCAGTACTTC. It specifies CASSTGESFEQYF.

The table lists this clonotype with a few counts. The V gene is TRBV5-1, the J gene TRBJ2-5; TRBD2 is a possible D gene (6 bases). V lost 4 bases to trimming and J lost 4 bases, with 14 bases between them. The CDR3 totals 14 residues. Germline CDR1 is SGHRS and CDR2 is YFSETQ. The CDR3 loop is CASSRTILGETQYF. CDR3 nucleotides: TGCGCCAGCAGCCGGACTATCCTAGGAGAGACCCAGTACTTC.

The chain carries TRBV7-3 and TRBJ2-2; D is ambiguous. CDR1 is SGHTA and CDR2 is FQGTGA in the germline V gene. V was trimmed by 1 base and J by 7 bases, leaving 10 bases between them. This CDR3 is built from 14 residues. The CDR3 coding sequence is TGTGCCAGCAGCTTAATTGCGTGGGGCGGGGAGCTGTTTTTT. It is translated as CASSLIAWGGELFF.

The chain combines TRBV20-1 with TRBJ2-6; D is undetermined. This CDR3 region has 15 residues. Germline CDR1 and CDR2: DFQATT and SNEGSKA (reference sequence). Trimming pared 1 base from V and 0 bases from J, leaving 7 bases between. The CDR3 nucleotides read TGCAGTGCTAGAGTCATTAACTCTGGGGCCAACGTCCTGACTTTC. Translated, it gives CSARVINSGANVLTF.

This clonotype appeared many times. The rearrangement links TRBV12-3 or TRBV12-4 to TRBJ2-2; the D is unclear. Trimming removed 10 bases at V and 6 bases at J, with 12 bases between. CDR3 length equals 12 residues. CDR3 nucleotides: TGTGCCACCAGAGGTGTGGCCGGGGAGCTGTTTTTT. Translation gives CATRGVAGELFF.

This chain links TRBV18 with TRBJ1-2; D ambiguous. Germline CDR1 is KGHSH and CDR2 is LQKENI. The CDR3 extends over 12 amino acids. V was pared by 6 bases and J by 4 bases, with 9 bases between. CDR3 nucleotide sequence: TGTGCCAGCTCGCGAAGGGCCTATGGCTACACCTTC. Its translation: CASSRRAYGYTF.

This clonotype was found a few times. This rearrangement joins TRBV20-1 to TRBJ2-2; the D gene is possibly TRBD1 (5 bases). Trimming took off 3 bases at V and 7 bases at J, with 15 bases between the two ends. CDR1 is DFQATT and CDR2 is SNEGSKA in the germline V gene (reference sequence). CDR3 length: 14 residues. The CDR3 sequence: CSASFQGQFGELFF. The DNA for the CDR3 is TGCAGTGCTAGTTTTCAGGGCCAATTCGGGGAGCTGTTTTTT.

The chain carries TRBV20-1 and TRBJ2-1; TRBD1 aligns across 7 bases. Trimming took 0 bases from V and 0 from J; bases not matched to a gene: 8. In germline, CDR1 is DFQATT, CDR2 SNEGSKA (reference sequence). The CDR3 sequence is 17 residues long. For the CDR3, the DNA is TGCAGTGCTAGAGATAATCCGGGACAGTCCTCCTACAATGAGCAGTTCTTC. As protein: CSARDNPGQSSYNEQFF.

This chain connects TRBV7-9 to TRBJ2-4, with unresolved D. This CDR3 is 13 amino acids long. CDR1 and CDR2 from the germline V gene are SEHNR and FQNEAQ (reference sequence). The V and J ends lost 1 base and 9 bases respectively, with 10 bases between them. The CDR3 DNA reads as TGTGCCAGCAGCTTAGAGGTCCCCAGCATTCAGTACTTC. Residues: CASSLEVPSIQYF.

This chain joins TRBV6-1 and TRBJ1-5; TRBD1 is a possible D gene (5 bases). Trimming took 2 bases from V and 2 from J, leaving 13 bases between them. The germline V gene encodes CDR1 MNHNS and CDR2 SASEGT. The CDR3 is 16 amino acids. The CDR3: CASSEWGESGNQPQHF. CDR3 nucleotides: TGTGCCAGCAGTGAATGGGGGGAGTCGGGCAATCAGCCCCAGCATTTT.

The chain combines TRBV2 with TRBJ1-1; D gene uncertain. The ends were cut back, 4 bases at V and 7 bases at J, with 16 bases in the middle. The CDR3 is made up of 14 amino acids. The germline CDR1 and CDR2 sequences are SNHLY and FYNNEI. CDR3 protein: CASSVAGVHGEAFF. CDR3 bases: TGTGCCAGCAGTGTTGCCGGGGTTCACGGTGAAGCTTTCTTT.

The chain recombines TRBV5-1 with TRBJ2-5; D is unclear. The V end lost 0 bases, the J end lost 2 bases, and 8 bases lay between the germline ends. The CDR3 consists of 14 residues. Per the germline V gene, CDR1 is SGHRS and CDR2 is YFSETQ. CDR3 DNA sequence: TGCGCCAGCAGCTTGGCCGCCGGTCAAGAGACCCAGTACTTC. Its translation is CASSLAAGQETQYF.

The J gene is TRBJ2-3, the V gene TRBV20-1; TRBD2 matches 8 bases. There are 13 residues in the CDR3. V shed 3 bases, J shed 9 bases, and the junction held 8 bases outside the gene matches. Germline V gene data show CDR1 as DFQATT and CDR2 as SNEGSKA (reference sequence). CDR3 DNA: TGCAGTGCTAGGGCTAGCGGGCACCACACGCAGTATTTT. This encodes CSARASGHHTQYF.

The chain combines TRBV24-1 with TRBJ2-1, with a possible D match to TRBD2 (5 bases). CDR3 size: 15 residues. The V end lost 5 bases, the J end lost 7 bases, and 17 bases lay between the germline ends. Germline V lookup: CDR1 KGHDR, CDR2 SFDVKD. The CDR3 DNA reads TGTGCCACCAGTGGTTCGGGGATGGTAAATAATGAGCAGTTCTTC. The encoded protein is CATSGSGMVNNEQFF.

This clonotype was observed a few times. The chain joins TRBV12-5 to TRBJ2-3; D might be TRBD1 or TRBD2, each matching 5 bases. Germline V gene data show CDR1 as LGHNT and CDR2 as FRNRAP. Trimming stripped 5 bases from V and 1 base from J, with 13 bases between. This CDR3 contains 15 residues. The CDR3: CASGPGTDRTDTQYF. The CDR3 nucleotides are TGTGCTAGTGGTCCTGGGACGGATCGCACAGATACGCAGTATTTT. The full variable domain, in which reference TRBV12-5 and TRBJ2-3 provide the parts outside the CDR3, is DARVTQTPRHKVTEMGQEVTMRCQPILGHNTVFWYRQTMMQGLELLAYFRNRAPLDDSGMPKDRFSAEMPDATLATLKIQPSEPRDSAVYFCASGPGTDRTDTQYFGPGTRLTVL.

Remarks on this clonotype: The junction differs from germline at one of its ends, possibly a read error. V usage is TRBV20-1 and J usage is TRBJ1-1; D unclear. Germline V gives CDR1 DFQATT, CDR2 SNEGSKA (reference sequence). The CDR3 sequence is 15 residues long. The CDR3 sequence: CSAREPGLENTEAFF. The CDR3 DNA is TGCAGTGCTCGAGAACCCGGATTGGAGAACACTGAAGCTTTCTTT.

Here the CDR3 DNA reads TGTGCCAGCAGCAAAGCGCGAGGGAGGTGGTGGAGACCTCCCTACATCAATGAGCAGTTCTTC. Residues: CASSKARGRWWRPPYINEQFF. The rearrangement uses TRBV21-1 and TRBJ2-1; no check of the table's D call, TRBD2, against the DNA was made. TRBV21-1 is deemed a pseudogene. The CDR3 runs 21 residues.

CDR3 loop: CASSSLRTGNYGYTF. CDR3 in DNA: TGTGCCAGCAGTTCACTCCGGACAGGGAACTATGGCTACACCTTC. This chain uses TRBV6-5 with TRBJ1-2; 8 nucleotides line up with TRBD1. CDR3 size: 15 residues. Germline values: CDR1 MNHEY, CDR2 SVGAGI. J was trimmed by 2 bases and V by 4 bases; bases with no gene match: 6.

The V call is TRBV14, the J call TRBJ2-1; 9 bases map to TRBD2. The germline V gene encodes CDR1 SGHDN and CDR2 FVKESK. With 0 bases clipped from V and 10 bases from J, the junction kept 13 bases outside the gene matches. The CDR3 runs 17 residues. The CDR3 nucleotides are TGTGCCAGCAGCCAAGATGGGCGCGGGAGGGCCGAGGGGGAGCAGTTCTTC. Residues: CASSQDGRGRAEGEQFF.

This clonotype was seen a handful of times. The J gene is TRBJ2-1, the V gene TRBV20-1, with D unclear. V gave up 3 bases and J gave up 6 bases, with 6 bases separating them. The CDR3 runs to 11 residues. Germline lookup yields CDR1 DFQATT and CDR2 SNEGSKA (reference sequence). The CDR3 spells CSASPGNEQFF. CDR3 nucleotide sequence: TGCAGTGCTAGTCCCGGCAATGAGCAGTTCTTC.

This clonotype was picked up a small number of times. The chain is built from TRBV5-6 and TRBJ2-1, with TRBD2 identical over 7 bases. The CDR3 runs 16 residues. J was trimmed by 1 base and V by 3 bases; bases with no gene match: 7. Germline CDR1 reads SGHDT; CDR2 reads YYEEEE. DNA for the CDR3: TGTGCCAGCAGCTCGGGAGGACGGAAATCCTACAATGAGCAGTTCTTC. Translated, it gives CASSSGGRKSYNEQFF. The full variable domain, with the rest looked up from reference TRBV5-6 and TRBJ2-1, is DAGVTQSPTHLIKTRGQQVTLRCSPKSGHDTVSWYQQALGQGPQFIFQYYEEEERQRGNFPDRFSGHQFPNYSSELNVNALLLGDSALYLCASSSGGRKSYNEQFFGPGTRLTVL.

This chain uses TRBV12-3 or TRBV12-4 with TRBJ2-2; D is unclear. The CDR3 has 16 amino acids. V was pared by 5 bases and J by 2 bases, with 15 bases between. The CDR3 coding sequence is TGTGCCAGCAGTCCAGGTCCCAGAACCAACACCGGGGAGCTGTTTTTT. Protein product: CASSPGPRTNTGELFF.

The sample holds a few counts of this clonotype. V usage is TRBV5-1 and J usage is TRBJ2-7, with 9 bases matching TRBD1. This CDR3 is built from 15 residues. The trim removed 0 bases at V and 4 bases at J, leaving 5 bases unmatched. Germline-derived CDR1 and CDR2 are SGHRS and YFSETQ. The CDR3, as DNA: TGCGCCAGCAGCTTGGGTGGACAGGGGACGTACGAGCAGTACTTC. Translated, it gives CASSLGGQGTYEQYF.

The chain recombines TRBV20-1 with TRBJ2-1, with D maybe TRBD2 (7 bases). Germline V lookup: CDR1 DFQATT, CDR2 SNEGSKA (reference sequence). The germline V and J ends were trimmed by 1 base and 7 bases, with 17 bases remaining between them. The CDR3 has 15 residues. The CDR3 is CSARVAGAHKNEQFF. The CDR3 nucleotides read TGCAGTGCTAGAGTGGCGGGGGCCCACAAGAATGAGCAGTTCTTC.

The chain has TRBV5-5 and TRBJ2-7; D remains ambiguous. The CDR3 is made up of 14 amino acids. Trimming cost V 2 bases and J 0 bases, with 9 bases left between them. Per germline, CDR1 SGHKS and CDR2 YYEKEE (reference sequence). The CDR3 spells CASSLEDGSYEQYF. CDR3 nucleotide sequence: TGTGCCAGCAGCTTAGAGGACGGCTCCTACGAGCAGTACTTC. Combining the CDR3 with reference TRBV5-5 and TRBJ2-7 gives the whole variable domain DAGVTQSPTHLIKTRGQQVTLRCSPISGHKSVSWYQQVLGQGPQFIFQYYEKEERGRGNFPDRFSARQFPNYSSELNVNALLLGDSALYLCASSLEDGSYEQYFGPGTRLTVT.

This clonotype was detected ten times or more. The chain employs TRBV29-1 and TRBJ2-7, with a tentative D call TRBD2 (6 bases). V lost 6 bases to trimming and J lost 7 bases, with 22 bases between them. The germline CDR1 and CDR2 sequences are SQVTM and ANQGSEA. CDR3 length: 14 residues. The CDR3 sequence is CSVALLAGPWEQYF. CDR3 nucleotide sequence: TGCAGCGTAGCTCTCTTGGCGGGGCCCTGGGAGCAGTACTTC.

V and J are TRBV3-1 and TRBJ1-5; D perhaps matches TRBD1 (6 bases). The CDR3 extends over 15 amino acids. Between the trimmed V and J ends, which lost 1 base and 5 bases, there was a span of 12 bases. CDR1 LGHDT and CDR2 YNNKEL come from the germline V gene (reference sequence). CDR3 in amino acids: CASSQGTASYQPQHF. CDR3 sequence (DNA): TGTGCCAGCAGCCAAGGGACAGCCTCCTATCAGCCCCAGCATTTT.

This chain joins TRBV20-1 and TRBJ2-6; a possible D gene is TRBD1 (6 bases). V lost 6 bases, J lost 0 bases, and 15 bases lay in between. This CDR3 has 16 residues. The germline gives CDR1 DFQATT, CDR2 SNEGSKA (reference sequence). CDR3 DNA: TGCAGTGCCAACACAGGGCCCCTCTCTGGGGCCAACGTCCTGACTTTC. Protein sequence: CSANTGPLSGANVLTF.

V usage is TRBV6-5 and J usage is TRBJ2-1, with TRBD1 identical over 8 bases. The CDR3 covers 12 residues. V lost 5 bases to trimming and J lost 10 bases; unmatched junction nucleotides: 4. The germline gives CDR1 MNHEY, CDR2 SVGAGI. CDR3: CASSVQGGEQFF. The CDR3 DNA follows: TGTGCCAGCAGTGTACAGGGGGGCGAGCAGTTCTTC.